The T cell receptor (beta chain) under discussion was sequenced for a study of T-cell memory formation after mild COVID-19. About the research overall: There were largely donor-specific TCR clusters.

TCRdb re-called the 5' RACE reads through MiXCR, storing one row per CDR3 protein. The sample contains a few hundred thousand distinct CDR3 sequences, 15% to 20% of which appear only once. This clonotype occurred a few times. This sequence originates from a young man who had mild COVID-19 (a few samples of this study predate the infection). Cell type and time point are not known. The sample consisted of PBMCs or a T cell subset sorted from them (not recorded which).

The CDR3 here is CASSHRGTLYEQYF. The DNA for the CDR3 is TGTGCCAGCAGCCATCGCGGGACTCTCTACGAGCAGTACTTC. The chain combines TRBV4-2 with TRBJ2-7, with D perhaps matching TRBD2 (6 bases). The germline gives CDR1 LGHNA, CDR2 YNFKEQ. This CDR3 spans 14 amino acids. V lost 3 bases, J lost 3 bases, and 12 bases lay in between.